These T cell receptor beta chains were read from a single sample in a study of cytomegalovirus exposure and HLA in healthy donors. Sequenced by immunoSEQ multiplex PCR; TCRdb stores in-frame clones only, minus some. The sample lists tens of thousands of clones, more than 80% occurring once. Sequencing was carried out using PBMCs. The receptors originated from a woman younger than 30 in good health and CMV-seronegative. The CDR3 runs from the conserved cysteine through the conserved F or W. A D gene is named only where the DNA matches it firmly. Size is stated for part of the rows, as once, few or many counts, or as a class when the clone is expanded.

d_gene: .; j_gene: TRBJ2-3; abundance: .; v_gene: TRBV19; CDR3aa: CASSMGGIGFSTDTQYF; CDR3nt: TGTGCCAGTAGTATGGGGGGTATTGGGTTTAGCACAGATACGCAGTATTTT
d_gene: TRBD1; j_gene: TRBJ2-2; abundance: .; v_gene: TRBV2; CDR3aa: CASGTGYTGELFF; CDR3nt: TGTGCCAGTGGGACAGGGTACACCGGGGAGCTGTTTTTT
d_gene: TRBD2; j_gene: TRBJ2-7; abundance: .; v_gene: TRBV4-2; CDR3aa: CASSHTSGGYEQYF; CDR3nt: TGTGCCAGCAGCCATACTAGCGGGGGTTACGAGCAGTACTTC
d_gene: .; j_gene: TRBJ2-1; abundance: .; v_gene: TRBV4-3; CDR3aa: CASSLQWTYRNEQFF; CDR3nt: TGCGCCAGCAGCCTACAATGGACTTATAGGAATGAGCAGTTCTTC
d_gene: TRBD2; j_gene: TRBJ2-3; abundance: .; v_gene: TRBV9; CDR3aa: CASSVGLAGGPDTQYF; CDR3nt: TGTGCCAGCAGCGTAGGACTAGCGGGAGGGCCAGATACGCAGTATTTT
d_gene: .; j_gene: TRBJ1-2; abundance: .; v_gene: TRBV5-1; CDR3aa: CASSWGESGYTF; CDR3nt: TGCGCCAGCAGCTGGGGCGAGTCCGGCTACACCTTC
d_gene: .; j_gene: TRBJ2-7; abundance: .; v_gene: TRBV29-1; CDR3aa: CSVVKGLEQYF; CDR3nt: TGCAGCGTCGTAAAGGGGCTCGAGCAGTACTTC
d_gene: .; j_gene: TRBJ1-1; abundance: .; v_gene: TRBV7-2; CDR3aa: CASSLVEFRVGTEAFF; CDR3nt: TGTGCCAGCAGCTTAGTCGAGTTCAGGGTGGGCACTGAAGCTTTCTTT
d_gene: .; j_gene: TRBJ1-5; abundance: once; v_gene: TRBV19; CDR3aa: CASSDRWDQPQHF; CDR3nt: TGTGCCAGTAGCGACAGGTGGGATCAGCCCCAGCATTTT
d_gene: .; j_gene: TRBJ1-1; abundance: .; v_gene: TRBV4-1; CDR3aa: CASSHSSGKNTEAFF; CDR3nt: TGCGCCAGCAGCCACTCTTCAGGGAAGAACACTGAAGCTTTCTTT
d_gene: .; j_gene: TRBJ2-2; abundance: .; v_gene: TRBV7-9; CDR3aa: CASSPPSGLNTGELFF; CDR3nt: TGTGCCAGCAGCCCCCCGTCGGGATTGAACACCGGGGAGCTGTTTTTT
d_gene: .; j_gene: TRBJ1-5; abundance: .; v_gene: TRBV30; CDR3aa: CAWSADRPQPQHF; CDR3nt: TGTGCCTGGAGTGCAGACAGGCCACAACCCCAGCATTTT
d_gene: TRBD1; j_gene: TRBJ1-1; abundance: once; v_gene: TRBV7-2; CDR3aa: CASSLANRGTEAFF; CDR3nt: TGTGCCAGCAGCTTAGCGAACAGGGGGACTGAAGCTTTCTTT
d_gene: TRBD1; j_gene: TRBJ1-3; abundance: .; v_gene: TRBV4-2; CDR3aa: CASSLTQGASGNTIYF; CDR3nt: TGTGCCAGCAGCCTCACGCAGGGGGCATCTGGAAACACCATATATTTT
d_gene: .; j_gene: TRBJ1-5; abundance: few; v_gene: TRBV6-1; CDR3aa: CASSAAGSNQPQHF; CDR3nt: TGTGCCAGCAGTGCGGCCGGGAGCAATCAGCCCCAGCATTTT
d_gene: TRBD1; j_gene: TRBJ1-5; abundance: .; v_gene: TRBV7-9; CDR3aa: CASSGPGTDNQPQHF; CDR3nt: TGTGCCAGCAGCGGACCCGGGACAGACAATCAGCCCCAGCATTTT
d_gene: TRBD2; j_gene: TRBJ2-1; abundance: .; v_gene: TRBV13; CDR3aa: CASSLAGGYNEQFF; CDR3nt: TGTGCCAGCTCTCTAGCGGGAGGATACAATGAGCAGTTCTTC
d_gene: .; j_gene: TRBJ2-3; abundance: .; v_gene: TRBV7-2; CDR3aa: CASSPQAGDTQYF; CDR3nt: TGTGCCAGCAGCCCCCAGGCGGGGGATACGCAGTATTTT
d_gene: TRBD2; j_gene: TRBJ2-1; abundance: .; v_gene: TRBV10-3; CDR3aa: CATGLGPDHSSYNEQFF; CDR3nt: TGTGCCACCGGACTAGGACCCGACCATAGCTCCTACAATGAGCAGTTCTTC
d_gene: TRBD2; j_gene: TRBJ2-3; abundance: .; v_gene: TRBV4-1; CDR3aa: CASSQDRLAGSTDTQYF; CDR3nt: TGCGCCAGCAGCCAAGATAGACTAGCGGGAAGCACAGATACGCAGTATTTT
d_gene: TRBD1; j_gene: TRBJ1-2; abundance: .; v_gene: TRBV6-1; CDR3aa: CASSASTGADYGYTF; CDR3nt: TGTGCCAGCAGTGCATCAACAGGGGCTGACTATGGCTACACCTTC
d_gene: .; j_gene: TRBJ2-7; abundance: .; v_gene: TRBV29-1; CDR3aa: CSVVQGDIYEQYF; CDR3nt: TGCAGCGTTGTGCAAGGGGATATTTACGAGCAGTACTTC
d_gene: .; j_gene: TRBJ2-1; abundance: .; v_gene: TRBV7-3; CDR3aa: CASSDTGFNEQFF; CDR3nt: TGTGCCAGCAGCGACACAGGCTTCAATGAGCAGTTCTTC
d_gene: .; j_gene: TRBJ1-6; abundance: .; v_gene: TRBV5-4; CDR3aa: CASSPGDGYNSPLHF; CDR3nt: TGTGCCAGCAGCCCGGGGGACGGCTATAATTCACCCCTCCACTTT
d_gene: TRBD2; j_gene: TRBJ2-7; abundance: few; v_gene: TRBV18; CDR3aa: CASSPLPSGAYEQYF; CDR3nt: TGTGCCAGCTCACCGCTCCCTAGCGGGGCCTACGAGCAGTACTTC
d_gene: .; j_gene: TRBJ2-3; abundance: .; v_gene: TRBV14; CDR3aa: CASSQVAGSTDTQYF; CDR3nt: TGTGCCAGCAGCCAAGTGGCAGGGAGCACAGATACGCAGTATTTT
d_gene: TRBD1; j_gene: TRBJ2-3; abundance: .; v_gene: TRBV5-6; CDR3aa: CASSLEGTGGTDTQYF; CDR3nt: TGTGCCAGCAGCTTGGAAGGGACAGGGGGAACAGATACGCAGTATTTT
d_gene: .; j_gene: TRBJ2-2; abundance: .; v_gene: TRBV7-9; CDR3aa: CASSRELGNTGELFF; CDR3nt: TGTGCCAGCAGCCGGGAACTAGGGAACACCGGGGAGCTGTTTTTT
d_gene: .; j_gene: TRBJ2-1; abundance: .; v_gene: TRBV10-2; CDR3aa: CASSEGEYNEQFF; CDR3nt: TGCGCCAGCAGTGAGGGGGAGTACAATGAGCAGTTCTTC